Each of the 2 T cell receptor beta chains below was sequenced from the same sample in a study of T and B cells in COVID-19 patients. TRB rearrangements were amplified by multiplex PCR with BIOMED2 TRB-A/B primers. Each CDR3 protein gets one entry after TCRdb re-called the multiplex PCR reads with MiXCR. The sample contains thousands of distinct CDR3 sequences, 22% of which appear only once. Each TRB amplification used roughly 240-550 ng of genomic DNA from blood. Sequencing was performed on blood. The origin of the receptors is a human donor who had recovered from COVID-19.

This clonotype was counted a few times. The V and J genes are TRBV5-6 and TRBJ1-1; tentatively, D is TRBD1 (6 bases). From germline, CDR1 is SGHDT and CDR2 YYEEEE. The CDR3 is 14 amino acids. With 6 bases removed from V and 4 bases from J, the gap between germline ends came to 16 bases. The CDR3 region has the DNA TGTGCCAGCAAAACCCGACAGGACCGCACTGAAGCTTTCTTT. This sequence encodes CASKTRQDRTEAFF.

This clonotype was detected only a few times. V usage is TRBV27 and J usage is TRBJ2-7; 12 nucleotides agree with TRBD2. Unmatched junction bases numbered 12, after V lost 2 bases and J lost 7 bases. This CDR3 is built from 17 residues. Germline-derived CDR1 and CDR2 are MNHEY and SMNVEV (reference sequence). The CDR3 DNA sequence: TGTGCCAGCAGTTTACTAGCGGGGGGGCTTGGGCTAGGGGAGCAGTACTTC. Its protein is CASSLLAGGLGLGEQYF.